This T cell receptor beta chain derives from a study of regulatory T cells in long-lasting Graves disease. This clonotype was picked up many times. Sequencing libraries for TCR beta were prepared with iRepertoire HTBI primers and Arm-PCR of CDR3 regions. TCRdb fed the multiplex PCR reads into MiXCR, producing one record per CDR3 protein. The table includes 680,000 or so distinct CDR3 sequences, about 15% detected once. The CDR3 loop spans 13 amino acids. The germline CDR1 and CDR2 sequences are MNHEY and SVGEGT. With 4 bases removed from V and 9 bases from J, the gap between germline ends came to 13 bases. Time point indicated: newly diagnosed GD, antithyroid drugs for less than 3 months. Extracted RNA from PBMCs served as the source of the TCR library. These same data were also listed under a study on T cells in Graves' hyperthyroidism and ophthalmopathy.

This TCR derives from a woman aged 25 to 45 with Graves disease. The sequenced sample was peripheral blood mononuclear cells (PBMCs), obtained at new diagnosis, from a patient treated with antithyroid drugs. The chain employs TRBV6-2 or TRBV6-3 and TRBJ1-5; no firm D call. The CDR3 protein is CASSSYFTAPQHF. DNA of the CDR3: TGTGCCAGCAGTTCCTATTTTACGGCGCCCCAGCATTTT.